This entry lists 9 T cell receptor beta chains sequenced from one sample in a study of blood T cell repertoires in COVID-19 (dated by TCRdb to 2019 to 2021). Receptors were amplified or captured by the immunoSEQ multiplex PCR assay. The immuneACCESS repertoire file appears here via TCRdb, limited to in-frame rearrangements. These files lack a portion of the clones; in checked studies, under half of the deficit traces to unresolved V genes, and the cause of the others is not known. The sample yields about 160,000 clones; over 80% were counted once. The biggest ten clones account for roughly 4.5% of the sample. What was sequenced was peripheral blood. The source is a woman in her fifties or sixties with acute or convalescent COVID-19.

This chain joins TRBV12-3 or TRBV12-4 and TRBJ1-1; D remains unclear. Trimming stripped 5 bases from V and 8 bases from J, with 9 bases between. CDR3 length equals 11 residues. Here the CDR3 reads CASSATVEAFF. CDR3 in DNA: TGTGCCAGCAGTGCCACAGTAGAAGCTTTCTTT.

This chain joins TRBV9 and TRBJ2-1; no clear D gene. The CDR3 covers 15 residues. Trimming shortened V by 3 bases and J by 9 bases, and 19 bases separated the two germline ends. Germline assignment: CDR1 SGDLS and CDR2 YYNGEE. The CDR3 nucleotides are TGTGCCAGCAGCGCCCTTGGCCCCCGGAACAGTGAGCAGTTCTTC. It codes for CASSALGPRNSEQFF. Supplemented by reference TRBV9 and TRBJ2-1, the full variable domain reads DSGVTQTPKHLITATGQRVTLRCSPRSGDLSVYWYQQSLDQGLQFLIQYYNGEERAKGNILERFSAQQFPDLHSELNLSSLELGDSALYFCASSALGPRNSEQFFGPGTRLTVL.

The V and J genes are TRBV20-1 and TRBJ2-1; D not resolved. The V and J ends lost 3 bases and 4 bases respectively, with 13 bases between them. Per germline, CDR1 DFQATT and CDR2 SNEGSKA (reference sequence). CDR3 length equals 14 residues. The CDR3 DNA reads as TGCAGTGCTAGTACCCCCTTAGTATACAATGAGCAGTTCTTC. Translating gives CSASTPLVYNEQFF.

The chain recombines TRBV5-8 with TRBJ2-1; D may be TRBD1 (6 bases). With 7 bases removed from V and 1 base from J, the gap between germline ends came to 12 bases. The CDR3 contains 14 residues. The V gene's germline CDR1 is SGHTS and CDR2 YDEGEE. The CDR3 sequence is CASGKGQSYNEQFF. The CDR3 region has the DNA TGTGCCAGCGGGAAAGGACAGTCCTACAATGAGCAGTTCTTC.

This chain joins TRBV27 and TRBJ2-1, with 8 bases that match TRBD2. The CDR3 is 18 amino acids. Unmatched junction bases numbered 13, after V lost 3 bases and J lost 3 bases. The germline CDR1 and CDR2 sequences are MNHEY and SMNVEV (reference sequence). CDR3 region: CASSFRVELAVHYNEQFF. The CDR3 DNA follows: TGTGCCAGCAGTTTTCGGGTGGAACTAGCGGTCCACTACAATGAGCAGTTCTTC.

The V and J genes are TRBV11-2 and TRBJ1-1; D possibly corresponds to TRBD1 (5 bases). The V end was cut by 6 bases, the J end by 2 bases, with 16 bases between. The V gene's germline CDR1 is SGHAT and CDR2 FQNNGV. This CDR3 has 15 residues. The CDR3: CASRPGGGYNTEAFF. DNA of the CDR3: TGTGCCAGCAGGCCGGGGGGAGGATACAACACTGAAGCTTTCTTT.

The J gene is TRBJ1-2, the V gene TRBV12-3 or TRBV12-4; D is unresolved. Trimming took off 10 bases at V and 5 bases at J, with 17 bases between the two ends. The CDR3 has 13 amino acids. CDR3 DNA: TGTGCCACCTCAGCATTAGGACTTTATGGCTACACCTTC. Amino acid sequence: CATSALGLYGYTF.

V gene TRBV5-1 combines with J gene TRBJ2-7; tentative D call: TRBD1 (6 bases). The CDR3 covers 15 residues. Trimming shortened V by 4 bases and J by 2 bases, and 16 bases separated the two germline ends. Germline-derived CDR1 and CDR2 are SGHRS and YFSETQ. CDR3 amino acids: CASSQTGNGPYEQYF. For the CDR3, the DNA is TGCGCCAGCAGCCAAACAGGGAACGGTCCCTACGAGCAGTACTTC.

This sequence joins TRBV7-9 and TRBJ2-2; D is uncertain. Germline V gene lookup returns CDR1 SEHNR and CDR2 FQNEAQ (reference sequence). The germline V and J ends were trimmed by 7 bases and 6 bases, with 9 bases remaining between them. The CDR3 totals 12 residues. For the CDR3, the DNA is TGTGCCAGCACCTTTGGAGCCGGGGAGCTGTTTTTT. This codes for CASTFGAGELFF.